These 10 T cell receptor beta chains were all obtained from the same sample, sequenced in a study of T-cell reconstitution after alpha-beta-depleted transplantation in children. It was with unique molecular identifiers that the TCRbeta library was prepared. A single record per CDR3 protein comes from TCRdb applying MiXCR to the PCR reads. The sample gives about 440,000 distinct CDR3 sequences, 43% of which show up once; 27% is in the top ten. Sequenced material: PBMCs, taken before TCRalphabeta/CD19-depleted stem cell transplant. The receptors come from a girl aged 2 to 9 with aplastic anemia, due to receive a stem cell transplant.

J is TRBJ1-5 and V is TRBV10-3; 7 bases are shared with TRBD1. Trimming removed 0 bases from V and 2 bases from J; junction bases left unmatched: 7. The CDR3 spans 17 residues. The V gene's germline CDR1 is ENHRY and CDR2 SYGVKD. CDR3: CAISESYQGVGNQPQHF. The CDR3 nucleotides are TGTGCCATCAGTGAGTCGTACCAGGGGGTGGGCAATCAGCCCCAGCATTTT.

The chain recombines TRBV6-5 with TRBJ1-2; maybe TRBD1 (6 bases). The CDR3 runs to 15 residues. The germline V gene has CDR1 MNHEY and CDR2 SVGAGI. The V gene lost 0 bases and the J gene lost 7 bases, with 15 bases spanning the gap. The CDR3 region is CASSYSSGGAGGYTF. In nucleotides, the CDR3 is TGTGCCAGCAGTTACTCGTCGGGGGGGGCCGGTGGCTACACCTTC.

The genes are TRBV12-5 and TRBJ2-6; D perhaps matches TRBD1 (5 bases). Trimming left V 0 bases short and J 2 bases short, with 8 bases between. The CDR3 spans 16 residues. Germline assignment: CDR1 LGHNT and CDR2 FRNRAP. The CDR3 bases are TGTGCTAGTGGTTTGGTCTTAGGGGCTGGGGCCAACGTCCTGACTTTC. It encodes CASGLVLGAGANVLTF.

For the CDR3, the DNA is TGCAGTGCTAGAGATCGGTACGACAGGGCTAATGAGCAGTTCTTC. Translated: CSARDRYDRANEQFF. This rearrangement joins TRBV20-1 to TRBJ2-1; 7 positions agree with TRBD1. The trim removed 0 bases at V and 7 bases at J, leaving 9 bases unmatched. Germline V gene sequence: CDR1 DFQATT, CDR2 SNEGSKA (reference sequence). The CDR3 covers 15 residues.

This clonotype showed up many times. The J gene is TRBJ2-7, the V gene TRBV6-2 or TRBV6-3; 12 positions match TRBD2. V shed 5 bases, J shed 2 bases, and the junction held 7 bases outside the gene matches. The CDR3 loop spans 16 amino acids. CDR1 and CDR2 (germline): MNHEY, SVGEGT. The CDR3 loop is CASSNGLAGLAYEQYF. CDR3 DNA: TGTGCCAGCAGTAACGGACTAGCGGGATTGGCCTACGAGCAGTACTTC.

The J gene is TRBJ2-3, the V gene TRBV20-1; tentatively, D is TRBD1 or TRBD2 (6 bases each). Germline-derived CDR1 and CDR2 are DFQATT and SNEGSKA (reference sequence). The CDR3 spans 17 residues. Trimming took 0 bases from V and 5 from J, leaving 21 bases between them. In DNA form, the CDR3 reads TGCAGTGCTAGAGATCAGGATTGGCTAGAGGGGGGAGATACGCAGTATTTT. It translates to CSARDQDWLEGGDTQYF.

This chain uses TRBV20-1 with TRBJ2-3, with D possibly being TRBD2 (5 bases). From germline, CDR1 is DFQATT and CDR2 SNEGSKA (reference sequence). With 6 bases removed from V and 3 bases from J, the gap between germline ends came to 10 bases. This CDR3 has 12 residues. Here the CDR3 DNA reads TGCAGTGCCCCGAGGGTAACAGATACGCAGTATTTT. Protein sequence: CSAPRVTDTQYF.

With regard to this clonotype: The germline gene is not matched at one end of the junction; a read error may be the cause. The CDR3 DNA reads as TGTGCCAGCAGCTTGGGACGGTTAGCCAAGAACATTCAGTACTTC. Its translation: CASSLGRLAKNIQYF. The V and J genes are TRBV5-6 and TRBJ2-4; D is unclear. This CDR3 contains 15 residues. CDR1 SGHDT and CDR2 YYEEEE come from the germline V gene.

This clonotype showed up many times. V usage is TRBV6-2 or TRBV6-3 and J usage is TRBJ2-6; D assignment may be TRBD1 or TRBD2 (5 bases each). The CDR3 consists of 14 residues. Trimming left V 8 bases short and J 4 bases short, with 12 bases between. Germline V CDR1 and CDR2: MNHEY, SVGEGT. The CDR3 DNA sequence: TGTGCCAGCGGGGGTAACAACGGGGCCAACGTCCTGACTTTC. Translated, it gives CASGGNNGANVLTF.

V and J are TRBV12-3 or TRBV12-4 and TRBJ2-3, with TRBD1 as a possible D gene (6 bases). V was trimmed by 5 bases and J by 5 bases, leaving 14 bases between them. This CDR3 has 14 amino acids. CDR3 DNA sequence: TGTGCCAGCAGTCATTATATAGGGGGAGATACGCAGTATTTT. Its protein product is CASSHYIGGDTQYF.